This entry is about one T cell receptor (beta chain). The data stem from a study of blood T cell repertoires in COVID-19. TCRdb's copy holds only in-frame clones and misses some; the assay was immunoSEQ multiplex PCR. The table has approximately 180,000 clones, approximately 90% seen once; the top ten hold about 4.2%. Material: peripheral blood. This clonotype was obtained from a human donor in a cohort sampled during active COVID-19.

CDR3 bases: TGTGCCTGGAGTTTAGGACAGGGGAGTAACTATGGCTACACCTTC. This gives the protein CAWSLGQGSNYGYTF. The gene calls are TRBV30 and TRBJ1-2, with 9 bases that match TRBD1. The CDR3 spans 15 residues. V gave up 2 bases and J gave up 1 base; unmatched junction bases: 5. Germline CDR1 and CDR2: GTSNPN and SVGIG (reference sequence).